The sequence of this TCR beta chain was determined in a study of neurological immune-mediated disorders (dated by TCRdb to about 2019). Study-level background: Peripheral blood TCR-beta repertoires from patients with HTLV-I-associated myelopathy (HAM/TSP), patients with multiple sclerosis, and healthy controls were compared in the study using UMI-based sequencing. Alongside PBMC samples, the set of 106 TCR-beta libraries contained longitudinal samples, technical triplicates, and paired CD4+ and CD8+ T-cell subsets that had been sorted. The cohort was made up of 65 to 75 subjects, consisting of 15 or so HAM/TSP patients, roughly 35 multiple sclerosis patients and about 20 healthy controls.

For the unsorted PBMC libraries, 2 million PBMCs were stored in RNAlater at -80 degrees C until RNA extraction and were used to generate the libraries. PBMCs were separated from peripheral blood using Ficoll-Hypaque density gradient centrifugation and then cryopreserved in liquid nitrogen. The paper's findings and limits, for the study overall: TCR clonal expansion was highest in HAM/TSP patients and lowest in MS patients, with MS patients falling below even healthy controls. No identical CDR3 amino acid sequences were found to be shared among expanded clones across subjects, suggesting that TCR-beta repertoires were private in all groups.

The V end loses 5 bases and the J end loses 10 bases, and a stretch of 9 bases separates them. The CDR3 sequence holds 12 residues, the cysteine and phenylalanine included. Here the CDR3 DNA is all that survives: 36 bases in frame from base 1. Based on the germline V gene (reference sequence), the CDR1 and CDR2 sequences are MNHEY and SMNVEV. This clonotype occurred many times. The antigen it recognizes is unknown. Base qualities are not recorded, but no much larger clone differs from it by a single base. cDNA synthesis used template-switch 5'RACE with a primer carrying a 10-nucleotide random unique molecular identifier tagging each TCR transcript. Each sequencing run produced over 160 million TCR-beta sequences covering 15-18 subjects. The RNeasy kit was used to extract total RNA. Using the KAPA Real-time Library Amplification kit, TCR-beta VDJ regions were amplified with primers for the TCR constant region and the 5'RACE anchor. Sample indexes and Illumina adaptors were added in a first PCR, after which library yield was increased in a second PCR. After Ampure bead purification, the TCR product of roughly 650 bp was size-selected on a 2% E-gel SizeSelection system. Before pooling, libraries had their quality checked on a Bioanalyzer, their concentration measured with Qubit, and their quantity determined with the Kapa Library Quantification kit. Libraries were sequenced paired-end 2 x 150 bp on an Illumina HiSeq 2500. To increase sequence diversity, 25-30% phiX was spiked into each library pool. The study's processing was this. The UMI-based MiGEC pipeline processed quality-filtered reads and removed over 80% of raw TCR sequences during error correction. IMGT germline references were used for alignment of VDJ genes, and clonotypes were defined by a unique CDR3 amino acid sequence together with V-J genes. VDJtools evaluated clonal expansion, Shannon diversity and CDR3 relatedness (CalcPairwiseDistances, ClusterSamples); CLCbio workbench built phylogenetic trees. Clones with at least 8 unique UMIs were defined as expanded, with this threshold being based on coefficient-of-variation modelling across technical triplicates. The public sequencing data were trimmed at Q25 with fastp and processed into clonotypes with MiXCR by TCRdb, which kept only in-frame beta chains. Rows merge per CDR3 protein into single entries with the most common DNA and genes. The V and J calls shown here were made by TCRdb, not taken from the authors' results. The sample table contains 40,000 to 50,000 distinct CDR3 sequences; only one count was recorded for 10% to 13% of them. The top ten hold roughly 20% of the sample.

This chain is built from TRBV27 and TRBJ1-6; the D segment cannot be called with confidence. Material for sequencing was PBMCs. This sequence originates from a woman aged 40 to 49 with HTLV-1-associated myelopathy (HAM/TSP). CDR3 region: CASSRERSPLHF. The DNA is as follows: TGTGCCAGCAGTCGTGAGCGCTCACCCCTCCACTTT.